The 5 T cell receptor beta chains in this list originate from one sample, sequenced in a study of radiotherapy plus CTLA-4 blockade in lung cancer. Sequenced by immunoSEQ multiplex PCR; TCRdb stores in-frame clones only, minus some. The sample has some 45,000 clones; about 72% are singletons. The starting material was peripheral blood, obtained from a patient treated with radiotherapy plus ipilimumab. The receptors stem from a human donor with non-small cell lung cancer who had stable disease on radiotherapy plus ipilimumab.

The gene calls are TRBV9 and TRBJ1-3, with TRBD1 matching over 10 bases. CDR1 SGDLS and CDR2 YYNGEE come from the germline V gene. The CDR3 sequence is 16 residues long. V gave up 2 bases and J gave up 3 bases; unmatched junction bases: 5. The CDR3 loop reads CASSVGTGESGNTIYF. The DNA for the CDR3 is TGTGCCAGCAGCGTTGGGACAGGGGAAAGTGGAAACACCATATATTTT.

The genes are TRBV6-1 and TRBJ2-2; 7 nucleotides line up with TRBD1. V was clipped by 5 bases and J by 0 bases; unmatched bases: 3. The V gene's germline CDR1 is MNHNS and CDR2 SASEGT. The CDR3 consists of 15 residues. The CDR3 region has the DNA TGTGCCAGCAGTCCTACAGGGGCGAACACCGGGGAGCTGTTTTTT. It specifies CASSPTGANTGELFF.

The genes are TRBV19 and TRBJ1-1, with 7 nucleotides matching TRBD1. The CDR3 sequence is 13 residues long. The V gene's germline CDR1 is LNHDA and CDR2 SQIVND (reference sequence). V shed 5 bases, J shed 4 bases, and the junction held 4 bases outside the gene matches. CDR3 loop: CASSGSGGTEAFF. The CDR3 DNA follows: TGTGCCAGTAGTGGCTCAGGGGGCACTGAAGCTTTCTTT.

This clone was picked up a small number of times. The genes are TRBV7-9 and TRBJ1-6; no clear D gene. The CDR3 extends over 15 amino acids. V gave up 1 base and J gave up 0 bases, with 4 bases separating them. Germline V gives CDR1 SEHNR, CDR2 FQNEAQ (reference sequence). The CDR3 DNA reads as TGTGCCAGCAGCTTAGAGAGCTCCTATAATTCACCCCTCCACTTT. Translated: CASSLESSYNSPLHF.

The V and J genes are TRBV6-1 and TRBJ1-1, with D tentatively TRBD1 (5 bases). Between the trimmed V and J ends, which lost 8 bases and 10 bases, there was a span of 11 bases. This CDR3 is 10 amino acids long. CDR1 is MNHNS and CDR2 is SASEGT in the germline V gene. The CDR3 here is CASVQARAFF. CDR3 nucleotide sequence: TGTGCCAGCGTACAGGCAAGAGCTTTCTTT.